The T cell receptor beta chain described here comes from a study of cytomegalovirus exposure and HLA in healthy donors. The wider study: Around 200 million T cells yielded 120 million or so unique TCR beta sequences, as an earlier analysis found. Early on, a data release was issued that held about 85 million unique TCRs from HLA-typed donors.

This clone was found a few times. The antigen is unknown. Whole-study results and caveats: According to an earlier analysis, most TCR beta V segments yielded productive rearrangements about 90% or about 30% of the time. In a later analysis, CMV-associated beta chains were mostly HLA-associated, it appeared.

PCR employed 60 Vbeta and 13 Jbeta primers. Only in-frame clones appear in the TCRdb table, and some are missing; sequencing was by immunoSEQ multiplex PCR. The sample has 84,000 or so clones; roughly 80% are singletons. This CDR3 contains 13 residues. Germline values: CDR1 WNHNN, CDR2 SYGVQD (reference sequence). Trimming removed 6 bases from V and 8 bases from J, with 11 bases in between. This receptor was obtained from a male donor in good health and CMV-seronegative. The rearrangement joins TRBV10-1 to TRBJ1-6; no clear D. Sequencing was performed on PBMCs. The CDR3 nucleotides are TGCGCCAGCAGCCCCGGGATGTATTCACCCCTCCACTTT. It encodes CASSPGMYSPLHF.